Following are 16 T cell receptor beta chains from one sample sequenced in a study of T cell responses to AZD1222 COVID-19 vaccine. The protocol was immunoSEQ multiplex PCR, while the TCRdb copy is restricted to in-frame clones and leaves out a portion. The table shows about 73,000 clones, with about 88% occurring only once. Sequenced material: peripheral blood, taken 28 days after the second AZD1222 dose. Receptor source: an adult who received the AZD1222 COVID-19 vaccine.

The chain recombines TRBV14 with TRBJ1-4, with TRBD1 as a possible D gene (5 bases). Trimming left V 4 bases short and J 5 bases short, with 11 bases between. The CDR3 is 14 residues long. The germline CDR1 and CDR2 sequences are SGHDN and FVKESK. The CDR3 nucleotides are TGTGCCAGCAGCCTGCAGGGCCCCAATGAAAAACTGTTTTTT. It specifies CASSLQGPNEKLFF.

This chain uses TRBV5-1 with TRBJ1-1, with D possibly being TRBD1 (6 bases). V was pared by 2 bases and J by 2 bases, with 7 bases between. The CDR3 spans 13 residues. In germline, CDR1 is SGHRS, CDR2 YFSETQ. This chain's CDR3 is CASSLQGNTEAFF. In DNA form, the CDR3 reads TGCGCCAGCAGCTTACAGGGAAACACTGAAGCTTTCTTT.

The chain has TRBV19 and TRBJ1-1; 7 nucleotides match TRBD1. The J segment lost 6 bases and the V segment lost 5 bases, leaving 12 bases of the junction unmatched. The CDR3 extends over 15 amino acids. Germline V gene sequence: CDR1 LNHDA, CDR2 SQIVND (reference sequence). The CDR3 DNA reads TGTGCCAGTAGTTCCCTCCAAGGGGGCGCTTCTGAAGCTTTCTTT. Amino acids: CASSSLQGGASEAFF.

CDR3 in amino acids: CASSLASGNTIYF. In DNA, the CDR3 is TGTGCCAGCAGCTTAGCGTCGGGAAACACCATATATTTT. The chain employs TRBV7-9 and TRBJ1-3; no reliable D call. The CDR3 loop spans 13 amino acids. Per the germline V gene, CDR1 is SEHNR and CDR2 is FQNEAQ (reference sequence). Trimming removed 0 bases from V and 4 bases from J, with 4 bases in between.

This chain links TRBV29-1 with TRBJ1-2; 10 nucleotides agree with TRBD1. The CDR3 extends over 13 amino acids. Losses at the gene ends were 6 bases for V and 5 bases for J; bases not matched to a gene: 6. Germline lookup yields CDR1 SQVTM and CDR2 ANQGSEA. CDR3 protein: CSVTGGSGYGYTF. CDR3 sequence (DNA): TGCAGCGTGACAGGGGGCTCAGGATATGGCTACACCTTC.

The V and J genes are TRBV19 and TRBJ2-4; possibly TRBD2 for D (7 bases). This CDR3 has 15 amino acids. Germline lookup yields CDR1 LNHDA and CDR2 SQIVND (reference sequence). The ends were cut back, 6 bases at V and 0 bases at J, with 12 bases in the middle. The CDR3 nucleotides read TGTGCCAGTAGAGGGGGGGGCCTAGCCAAAAACATTCAGTACTTC. This translates into CASRGGGLAKNIQYF.

The chain uses TRBV7-8 and TRBJ2-3; the D gene is possibly TRBD1 (5 bases). Between the trimmed V and J ends, which lost 5 bases and 3 bases, there was a span of 12 bases. CDR1 is SGHVS and CDR2 is FQNEAQ in the germline V gene. The CDR3 extends over 14 amino acids. The CDR3: CASSPQGGTDTQYF. For the CDR3, the DNA is TGTGCCAGCAGCCCCCAGGGTGGGACAGATACGCAGTATTTT.

The sample holds a few counts of this clone. The chain recombines TRBV3-1 (or the pseudogene TRBV3-2) with TRBJ1-2; D may be TRBD1 (5 bases). The V and J ends lost 4 bases and 4 bases respectively, with 10 bases between them. Germline lookup yields CDR1 LGHDT and CDR2 YNNKEL (reference sequence). This CDR3 has 13 residues. CDR3 in amino acids: CASSPGGGYGYTF. CDR3 in DNA: TGTGCCAGCAGCCCCGGGGGGGGCTATGGCTACACCTTC.

This clone was counted once. The chain employs TRBV5-1 and TRBJ1-2; 8 bases align to TRBD1. V was clipped by 4 bases and J by 7 bases; unmatched bases: 15. Germline CDR1 SGHRS, CDR2 YFSETQ. The CDR3 contains 16 residues. This chain's CDR3 is CASSVDRDRIRGGYTF. DNA of the CDR3: TGCGCCAGCAGCGTGGACCGGGACAGGATTCGGGGTGGCTACACCTTC.

The genes are TRBV19 and TRBJ1-5, with unresolved D. The V end lost 1 base, the J end lost 3 bases, and 4 bases lay between the germline ends. CDR1 is LNHDA, CDR2 SQIVND, per germline (reference sequence). CDR3 size: 13 residues. The DNA of the CDR3 is TGTGCCAGTAGTATAGGGACCAATCAGCCCCAGCATTTT. Amino acids: CASSIGTNQPQHF.

The rearrangement joins TRBV2 to TRBJ1-1; D might be TRBD1 (6 bases). Trimming removed 5 bases from V and 1 base from J, with 8 bases in between. The CDR3 is made up of 13 amino acids. Germline V lookup: CDR1 SNHLY, CDR2 FYNNEI. The CDR3 spells CASSKDRNTEAFF. CDR3 nucleotide sequence: TGTGCCAGCAGTAAGGACAGGAACACTGAAGCTTTCTTT.

This chain links TRBV2 with TRBJ2-2; D perhaps matches TRBD2 (6 bases). This CDR3 has 17 amino acids. The germline gives CDR1 SNHLY, CDR2 FYNNEI. Trimming pared 2 bases from V and 3 bases from J, leaving 16 bases between. DNA for the CDR3: TGTGCCAGCAGTGAACCCCCTAGCGTTTCCCACACCGGGGAGCTGTTTTTT. Amino acid sequence: CASSEPPSVSHTGELFF.

Note on this clone: This sample also contains other DNA sequences that code for the same CDR3. The chain carries TRBV9 and TRBJ1-3; D call uncertain. Looked up from germline, CDR1 is SGDLS and CDR2 is YYNGEE. V was trimmed by 2 bases and J by 0 bases, leaving 6 bases between them. The CDR3 covers 14 residues. CDR3 nucleotides: TGTGCCAGCAGCGTTGGGAGCTCTGGAAACACCATATATTTT. Translated: CASSVGSSGNTIYF.

A few counts support this clone. The chain is built from TRBV3-1 (or the pseudogene TRBV3-2) and TRBJ1-1, with D uncertain. Germline loops: CDR1 LGHDT, CDR2 YNNKEL (reference sequence). V was trimmed by 1 base and J by 3 bases, leaving 9 bases between them. This CDR3 contains 14 residues. The CDR3 sequence: CASSQVAADTEAFF. DNA of the CDR3: TGTGCCAGCAGCCAAGTGGCAGCCGACACTGAAGCTTTCTTT.

This chain joins TRBV2 and TRBJ2-2; D may be TRBD1 or TRBD2 (5 bases each). This CDR3 has 15 amino acids. The germline CDR1 and CDR2 sequences are SNHLY and FYNNEI. Trimming stripped 3 bases from V and 4 bases from J, with 12 bases between. CDR3 amino acids: CASSEGDWVTGELFF. CDR3 nucleotide sequence: TGTGCCAGCAGTGAGGGGGATTGGGTCACCGGGGAGCTGTTTTTT.

V is TRBV11-2 and J is TRBJ1-1; D perhaps matches TRBD1 (5 bases). The CDR3 length is 14 residues. Per germline, CDR1 SGHAT and CDR2 FQNNGV. V shed 2 bases and J shed 4 bases, with 11 bases lying between them. The CDR3 region has the DNA TGTGCCAGCAGCTTATTAGTGGGGGGCACTGAAGCTTTCTTT. Its protein product is CASSLLVGGTEAFF. The complete variable domain, with remaining parts taken from reference TRBV11-2 and TRBJ1-1, reads EAGVAQSPRYKIIEKRQSVAFWCNPISGHATLYWYQQILGQGPKLLIQFQNNGVVDDSQLPKDRFSAERLKGVDSTLKIQPAKLEDSAVYLCASSLLVGGTEAFFGQGTRLTVV.